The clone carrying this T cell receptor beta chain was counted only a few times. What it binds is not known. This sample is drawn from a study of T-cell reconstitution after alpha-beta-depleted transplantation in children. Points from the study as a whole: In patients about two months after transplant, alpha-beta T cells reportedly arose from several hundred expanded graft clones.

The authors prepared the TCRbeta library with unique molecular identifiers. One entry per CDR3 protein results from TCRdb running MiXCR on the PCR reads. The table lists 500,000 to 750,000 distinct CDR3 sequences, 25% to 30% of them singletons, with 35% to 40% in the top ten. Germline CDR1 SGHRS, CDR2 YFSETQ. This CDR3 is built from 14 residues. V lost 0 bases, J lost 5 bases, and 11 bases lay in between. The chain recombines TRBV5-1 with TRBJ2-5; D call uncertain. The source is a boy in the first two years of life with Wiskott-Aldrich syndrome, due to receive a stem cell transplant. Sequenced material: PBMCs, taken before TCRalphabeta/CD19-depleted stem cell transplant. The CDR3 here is CASSLVSGLETQYF. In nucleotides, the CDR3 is TGCGCCAGCAGCTTGGTATCTGGGCTGGAGACCCAGTACTTC.